These T cell receptor beta chains were read from a single sample in a study of blood T cell repertoires in COVID-19. The data were produced by immunoSEQ multiplex PCR, yet TCRdb's version contains in-frame clones alone and is incomplete. The data show 160,000 or so clones, around four fifths seen once. Sample: PBMCs or T cells enriched from blood (not recorded which). The source of these receptors is a woman in her fifties or sixties who had recovered from COVID-19. Each CDR3 is given with its conserved first and last residue. The D gene is left open where the match is weak. The size field is filled for only some rows; it gives once, few, many or a size class.

D	J	V	size	DNA	CDR3
-	TRBJ1-6	TRBV28	-	TGTGCCAGCAGTTCCTCGGAGAATTCACCCCTCCACTTT	CASSSSENSPLHF
TRBD1	TRBJ1-2	TRBV7-8	-	TGTGCCAGCAGCTCCGCAAAGAAGACAGGGGACTATGGCTACACCTTC	CASSSAKKTGDYGYTF
-	TRBJ2-3	TRBV7-2	-	TGTGCCAGCAGCTCCCCCCGTGGTCAGGGCTCTAGCACAGATACGCAGTATTTT	CASSSPRGQGSSTDTQYF
-	TRBJ1-2	TRBV10-3	-	TGTGCCATCAGTGACGTTCCGTATGGCTACACCTTC	CAISDVPYGYTF
-	TRBJ1-5	TRBV7-9	-	TGTGCCAGCAGCTCGGAGGGCGGAAGCAATCAGCCCCAGCATTTT	CASSSEGGSNQPQHF
-	TRBJ2-4	TRBV6-2/TRBV6-3	-	TGTGCCAGCAGTTACGCCTCGAAGGGGCCAAACATTCAGTACTTC	CASSYASKGPNIQYF
-	TRBJ2-7	TRBV3-1/TRBV3-2	-	TGTGCCAGCAGCCAAGTTCCAAAGGGGAACTACGAGCAGTACTTC	CASSQVPKGNYEQYF
TRBD1	TRBJ2-7	TRBV18	-	TGTGCCAGCTCACGCCTTTTGGTCGGACAGGGGCACGAGCAGTACTTC	CASSRLLVGQGHEQYF
TRBD1	TRBJ1-2	TRBV29-1	-	TGCAGCGTTACCGGGACAGGGGTTGGCTACACCTTC	CSVTGTGVGYTF
-	TRBJ1-5	TRBV28	many	TGTGCCAGCAGTCCCGAATTGGGGCGCAATCAGCCCCAGCATTTT	CASSPELGRNQPQHF
-	TRBJ2-5	TRBV5-4	-	TGTGCCAGCAGCTCCCGGGGACAAGAGACCCAGTACTTC	CASSSRGQETQYF
-	TRBJ2-1	TRBV6-5	-	TGTGCCAGCATCGAACAGGGCGCGCTCAATGAGCAGTTCTTC	CASIEQGALNEQFF
-	TRBJ1-2	TRBV28	-	TGTGCCAGCAGACCGTTACAGGGATTTAGCTATGGCTACACCTTC	CASRPLQGFSYGYTF
-	TRBJ1-2	TRBV7-9	-	TGTGCCAGCATCAGGGTAGAGAACTATGGCTACACCTTC	CASIRVENYGYTF
TRBD2	TRBJ2-3	TRBV7-2	-	TGTGCCAGCAGCTTTCGGCTAGCGGGAGGAGATACGCAGTATTTT	CASSFRLAGGDTQYF
-	TRBJ1-6	TRBV9	-	TGTGCCAGCAGCGTGCGGGTCGGGTCACCCCTCCACTTT	CASSVRVGSPLHF
-	TRBJ2-7	TRBV5-6	-	TGTGCCAGCAGCATGACAGAGAGAGTCTACGAGCAGTACTTC	CASSMTERVYEQYF
-	TRBJ2-5	TRBV12-3/TRBV12-4	-	TGTGCCAGCAGTTTCAGGGGCCGTGGGACCCAGTACTTC	CASSFRGRGTQYF
-	TRBJ2-3	TRBV6-4	-	TGTGCCAGCAGCCTTAGTATAGAGGATACGCAGTATTTT	CASSLSIEDTQYF
-	TRBJ1-4	TRBV6-5	-	TGTGCCAGCATCCCAAAGGAGGGGCAAAATGAAAAACTGTTTTTT	CASIPKEGQNEKLFF
TRBD1	TRBJ1-4	TRBV19	-	TGTGCCAGTTCGTACCGGACAGGGGATAGTTCGACTAATGAAAAACTGTTTTTT	CASSYRTGDSSTNEKLFF
-	TRBJ1-2	TRBV9	-	TGTGCCAGCAGCACGGGGAGGGGGGACATTAACTATGGCTACACCTTC	CASSTGRGDINYGYTF
-	TRBJ1-5	TRBV27	-	TGTGCCAGCAGTTTTGGGGGCGCCGGTCAGCCCCAGCATTTT	CASSFGGAGQPQHF
TRBD1	TRBJ2-2	TRBV19	-	TGTGCCAGTAGTATAGAAAGCCGGACAGGGTCAGGGGAGCTGTTTTTT	CASSIESRTGSGELFF
TRBD1	TRBJ1-1	TRBV19	-	TGTGCCAGTAGTTCGGACAGGGTAAAAGCTTTCTTT	CASSSDRVKAFF
-	TRBJ2-1	TRBV19	-	TGTGCCAGTAGTATATCCCGCCGGGGGGCGGTGAATGAGCAGTTCTTC	CASSISRRGAVNEQFF
-	TRBJ2-7	TRBV7-9	-	TGTGCCAGCAGCCTAGCTGGTACAGGGATAGGGGTCGGCGAGCAGTACTTC	CASSLAGTGIGVGEQYF
TRBD2	TRBJ2-7	TRBV12-3/TRBV12-4	-	TGTGCCAGCGCTCCTAGCGGGAACTACGAGCAGTACTTC	CASAPSGNYEQYF
TRBD1	TRBJ1-2	TRBV6-2/TRBV6-3	-	TGTGCCAGCAGTTACGGGCAGGGGGCAGGCTACACCTTC	CASSYGQGAGYTF
-	TRBJ2-1	TRBV9	-	TGTGCCAGCAGCTTCCGAGGCCGCGACGATTACAATGAGCAGTTCTTC	CASSFRGRDDYNEQFF
-	TRBJ1-4	TRBV7-9	once	TGTGCCAGCAGCTTAATGGTTGGGGCAGAAAATGAAAAACTGTTTTTT	CASSLMVGAENEKLFF
-	TRBJ1-2	TRBV5-5	-	TGTGCCAGCAGCTTGGCCGCGGGGGATCTCTATGGCTACACCTTC	CASSLAAGDLYGYTF
TRBD1	TRBJ1-5	TRBV19	-	TGTGCCAGTAGTGACAGGGGGCAAGGTTTAGTTCAGCCCCAGCATTTT	CASSDRGQGLVQPQHF
-	TRBJ2-1	TRBV28	-	TGTGCCAGCAGCGGGAGCTCCTACAATGAGCAGTTCTTC	CASSGSSYNEQFF
TRBD1	TRBJ1-5	TRBV3-1/TRBV3-2	-	TGTGCCAGCAGCCAAGGCGTGGGAACAGGGGGTCCCCAGCATTTT	CASSQGVGTGGPQHF
-	TRBJ2-2	TRBV15	-	TGTGCCACCAGCAGGAGGGTTTCGGGGGAGCTGTTTTTT	CATSRRVSGELFF
-	TRBJ1-2	TRBV28	-	TGTGCCAGCAGTTTGGCCCTTAATTATGGCTACACCTTC	CASSLALNYGYTF
TRBD2	TRBJ2-1	TRBV7-7	-	TGTGCTAGCAGCGCCTCGACTAGCGGGGGAATAAATGAGCAGTTCTTC	CASSASTSGGINEQFF
-	TRBJ1-6	TRBV2	-	TGTGCCAGCAGTGAAATAAGCTCACCCCTCCACTTT	CASSEISSPLHF
-	TRBJ1-4	TRBV2	once	TGTGCCAGCGGGGGGGGTTGGTATGAAAAACTGTTTTTT	CASGGGWYEKLFF
-	TRBJ1-1	TRBV5-1	few	TGCGCCAGCAGCTTGGGGCTGAACACTGAAGCTTTCTTT	CASSLGLNTEAFF
-	TRBJ2-1	TRBV5-6	-	TGTGCCAGCAGCTTGCCCGGTTCCAATGAGCAGTTCTTC	CASSLPGSNEQFF
TRBD2	TRBJ2-5	TRBV2	-	TGTGCCAGCAGTGAAGCGCTTCTATCTACTAGCGGGACCCAGTACTTC	CASSEALLSTSGTQYF
TRBD1	TRBJ1-1	TRBV5-1	-	TGCGCCAGCAGCTTATCCTCAGGGGGCGAAGCTTTCTTT	CASSLSSGGEAFF
TRBD1	TRBJ1-2	TRBV6-5	-	TGTGCCAGCAGGTGGGACAGGGTTGATGGCTACACCTTC	CASRWDRVDGYTF
TRBD1	TRBJ1-4	TRBV10-3	once	TGTGCCATCAGTGAGGGCCTAGACAGGGGGGATGAAAAACTGTTTTTT	CAISEGLDRGDEKLFF
TRBD1	TRBJ1-3	TRBV3-1/TRBV3-2	-	TGTGCCAGCAGCCAAGACAACAGGGGTGGTGGAAACACCATATATTTT	CASSQDNRGGGNTIYF
TRBD1	TRBJ1-2	TRBV11-2	once	TGTGCCAGCAGCTTAGATGGACAGGCGGGTGGCTACACCTTC	CASSLDGQAGGYTF
-	TRBJ1-5	TRBV28	-	TGTGCCAGCAGTCCGCCCCGCGACAGCCTAGTAAATCAGCCCCAGCATTTT	CASSPPRDSLVNQPQHF
-	TRBJ1-1	TRBV18	once	TGTGCCAGCTCACCACCACTTCGGGGAGGCACTGAAGCTTTCTTT	CASSPPLRGGTEAFF
-	TRBJ2-1	TRBV20-1	-	TGCAGTGCCCAAGGGGGTGAGCAGTTCTTC	CSAQGGEQFF
-	TRBJ1-1	TRBV6-6	-	TGTGCCAGCAGTCCCCAGGAGAACACTGAAGCTTTCTTT	CASSPQENTEAFF
TRBD2	TRBJ2-1	TRBV2	-	TGTGCCAGCAAAGGACTAGCGGGGGGGCCGGAGATAATCTTC	CASKGLAGGPEIIF
TRBD1	TRBJ2-7	TRBV5-4	-	TGTGCCAGCAGCCTACAGGGGATGCGCGAGCAGTACTTC	CASSLQGMREQYF
-	TRBJ1-2	TRBV6-5	-	TGTGCCAGCAGGAGATACTATGGCTACACCTTC	CASRRYYGYTF
TRBD1	TRBJ1-2	TRBV7-2	-	TGTGCCAGCAGCTCCAGACCTAGACAGGGGTTCGCCCCTTTC	CASSSRPRQGFAPF
-	TRBJ1-3	TRBV28	-	TGTGCCAGCAGCGGGGGAATCACCATATATTTT	CASSGGITIYF
-	TRBJ2-2	TRBV13	-	TGTGCCAGCAGCTTAGGACAGGGAGACTTGGAGCTGTTTTTT	CASSLGQGDLELFF
TRBD2	TRBJ2-2	TRBV28	-	TGTGCCAGCACTAGCGGGAGGGGATTTCACGGGGAGCTGTTTTTT	CASTSGRGFHGELFF